This T cell receptor beta chain was obtained from a study of identical twins. The V end lost 6 bases, the J end lost 3 bases, and 12 bases lay between the germline ends. The V gene's germline CDR1 is MDHEN and CDR2 SYDVKM. The CDR3 has 13 residues. TCRdb reprocessed the 5' RACE reads via MiXCR and lists one record per CDR3 protein. The table records 1.5 million or so distinct CDR3 sequences, about 32% of them present only once. All donors comprised healthy Caucasians. Sample: cord blood. The clonotype comes from a newborn girl in good health. The rearrangement uses TRBV28 and TRBJ2-7, with D tentatively TRBD1 (6 bases). Here the CDR3 reads CASRLQGLYEQYF. In DNA form, the CDR3 reads TGTGCCAGCAGACTGCAGGGGCTCTACGAGCAGTACTTC.